These T cell receptor beta chains were read from a single sample in a study of T cell responses to AZD1222 COVID-19 vaccine. Only in-frame clones appear in the TCRdb table, and some are missing; sequencing was by immunoSEQ multiplex PCR. The table has 150,000 to 200,000 clones, 80% to 95% seen once. Sample: peripheral blood, taken on day 0 of AZD1222 vaccination. Receptor source: an adult in good health. CDR3s include the opening cysteine and the closing phenylalanine or tryptophan. D genes are given only for firm matches.

d_call j_call v_call cdr3_aa
TRBD1 TRBJ2-7 TRBV14 CASSQVGDRDSYEQYF
NA TRBJ1-1 TRBV12-3/TRBV12-4 CASSSRGEAFF
TRBD1 TRBJ2-5 TRBV7-6 CASSSRTGTETQYF
NA TRBJ1-1 TRBV7-2 CASSYAAGTEAFF
NA TRBJ1-1 TRBV25-1 CASSDWGSEAFF
TRBD1 TRBJ1-1 TRBV29-1 CSVADRGRTEAFF
TRBD1 TRBJ1-2 TRBV7-8 CASSRQGDYGYTF
NA TRBJ1-1 TRBV19 CASRSRGMGDEAFF
NA TRBJ2-3 TRBV27 CASSGGGQVTDTQYF
NA TRBJ1-1 TRBV18 CASSPGLEAFF
NA TRBJ2-3 TRBV3-1/TRBV3-2 CASSQGTAGTDTQYF
NA TRBJ1-1 TRBV9 CASGVLSNTEAFF
NA TRBJ2-3 TRBV24-1 CATSAQSGTGTDTQYF
NA TRBJ1-2 TRBV18 CASSPRGSGEGYTF
TRBD2 TRBJ2-1 TRBV19 CASSKTGGFRYEQFF
NA TRBJ2-7 TRBV6-6 CASIYSWVGPYEQYF
NA TRBJ2-5 TRBV5-4 CASSLFRGALETQYF
NA TRBJ1-6 TRBV14 CASSELNSPLHF
TRBD1 TRBJ2-7 TRBV5-6 CASSAGTGGDEQYF
NA TRBJ2-2 TRBV5-4 CASSLKGPGELFF
NA TRBJ1-2 TRBV7-9 CASSLLGRAGYTF
TRBD1 TRBJ1-5 TRBV6-6 CASRDRARQPQHF
NA TRBJ1-1 TRBV19 CASSMGNGLFTEAFF
TRBD1 TRBJ1-5 TRBV9 CASSLTGGDQPQHF
NA TRBJ1-1 TRBV14 CASSAPGQNTEAFF
NA TRBJ1-3 TRBV3-1/TRBV3-2 CASSHLRVSGNTIYF
TRBD1 TRBJ2-3 TRBV5-1 CASTRVQGTPDTQYF
TRBD2 TRBJ2-3 TRBV19 CASSTSGTSGGASTDTQYF
NA TRBJ1-3 TRBV18 CASSSSTASSGNTIYF
NA TRBJ1-1 TRBV5-5 CASNGGMNTEAFF
TRBD1 TRBJ1-6 TRBV19 CASSGTGEAYNSPLHF
NA TRBJ2-2 TRBV19 CASSTQGSGGELFF
TRBD1 TRBJ2-1 TRBV25-1 CASSLRDRTYNEQFF
TRBD1 TRBJ1-5 TRBV30 CAWSVDRVTGYSNQPQHF
NA TRBJ2-3 TRBV6-1 CASSEPQGLEDTQYF
TRBD1 TRBJ1-2 TRBV29-1 CSVKDRDYGYTF
NA TRBJ2-1 TRBV21-1 CASSKAMGGGRSTHNEQFF
NA TRBJ2-7 TRBV7-9 CASSGTNSYEQYF
NA TRBJ1-1 TRBV19 CASSSPQGVIEAFF
NA TRBJ1-3 TRBV5-6 CASCLRGLGGNTIYF
NA TRBJ1-3 TRBV10-1 CASSEVAGNTIYF
NA TRBJ1-1 TRBV5-1 CASSLAVQVGFEAFF
TRBD2 TRBJ2-2 TRBV7-9 CASSFLAANTGELFF
TRBD2 TRBJ2-3 TRBV4-1 CASSQLLAGAVTDTQYF
TRBD2 TRBJ2-1 TRBV7-7 CASSPRHGGSINEQFF
NA TRBJ1-1 TRBV18 CASSSGTASTTTEAFF
NA TRBJ2-2 TRBV19 CASRYNWNTGELFF
NA TRBJ1-1 TRBV3-1/TRBV3-2 CASSTRLGGFWDTEAFF
NA TRBJ1-2 TRBV5-1 CASSRASLGALDYGYTF
TRBD1 TRBJ2-7 TRBV6-5 CASGLIQGWEQYF
NA TRBJ1-1 TRBV28 CASSFMGGEAFF
NA TRBJ1-2 TRBV10-3 CAISEGGLGGYTF
TRBD1 TRBJ1-1 TRBV5-1 CASSWTGTNTEAFF
NA TRBJ2-1 TRBV5-4 CASWTSNEQFF
NA TRBJ2-3 TRBV11-2 CASNDGRISTDTQYF
NA TRBJ2-5 TRBV7-2 CASSPNGEQEIQYF